This T cell receptor (beta chain) originates from a study of blood T cell repertoires in COVID-19. Study-wide context: In each case, the material was cDNA or gDNA derived from T cells, B-cell-depleted T cells, or PBMCs.

Germline V gene data show CDR1 as SGHTA and CDR2 as FQGTGA. This CDR3 has 16 residues. V was trimmed by 2 bases and J by 2 bases, leaving 14 bases between them. Measured with immunoSEQ multiplex PCR; TCRdb has only the in-frame clones, and not every one. The sample records roughly 290,000 clones, around 87% being singletons. The V call is TRBV7-3, the J call TRBJ2-3, with a possible D match to TRBD2 (6 bases). This sequence was found in a woman aged 45-60 years who had recovered from COVID-19. Sample: peripheral blood. CDR3 residues: CASSLRREHITDTQYF. The CDR3 DNA is TGTGCCAGCAGCTTACGGCGGGAACACATCACAGATACGCAGTATTTT.